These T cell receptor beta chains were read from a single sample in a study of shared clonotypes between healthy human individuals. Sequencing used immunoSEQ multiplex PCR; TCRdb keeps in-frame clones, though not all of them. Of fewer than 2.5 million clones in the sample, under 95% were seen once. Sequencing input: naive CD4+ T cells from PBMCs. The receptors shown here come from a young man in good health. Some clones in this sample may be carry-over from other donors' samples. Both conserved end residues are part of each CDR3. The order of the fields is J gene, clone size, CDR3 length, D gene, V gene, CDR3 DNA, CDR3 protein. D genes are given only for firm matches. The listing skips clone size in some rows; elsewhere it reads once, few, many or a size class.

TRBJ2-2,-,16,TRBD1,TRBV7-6,TGTGCCAGCAGCTTTCAGACAGGGAGGAACACCGGGGAGCTGTTTTTT,CASSFQTGRNTGELFF
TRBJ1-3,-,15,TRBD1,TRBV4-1,TGCGCCAGCAGCCAAGCCGAGACAGGGGGAAACACCATATATTTT,CASSQAETGGNTIYF
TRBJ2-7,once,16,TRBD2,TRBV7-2,TGTGCCAGCAGCTTAGTTGCGACTAGCGGGAGCGGCGAGCAGTACTTC,CASSLVATSGSGEQYF
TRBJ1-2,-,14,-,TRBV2,TGTGCCAGCACCCAAATACTTCACAGCTATGGCTACACCTTC,CASTQILHSYGYTF
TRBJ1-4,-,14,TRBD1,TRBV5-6,TGTGCCAGCAGCTGGGACAGATTTAATGAAAAACTGTTTTTT,CASSWDRFNEKLFF
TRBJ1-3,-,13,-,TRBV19,TGTGCCAGTAGGGTTTCGTCCGGAAACACCATATATTTT,CASRVSSGNTIYF
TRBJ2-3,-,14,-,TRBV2,TGTGCCAGCAGTGAATCGTGGAGGGCAGATACGCAGTATTTT,CASSESWRADTQYF
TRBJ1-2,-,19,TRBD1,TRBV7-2,TGTGCCAGCAGCTCCCATCGGAGTGATCGGACAGGGGCGGGCTATGGCTACACCTTC,CASSSHRSDRTGAGYGYTF
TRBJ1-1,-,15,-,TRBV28,TGTGCCAGCACCGATTCAGGGGTGAGGAACACTGAAGCTTTCTTT,CASTDSGVRNTEAFF
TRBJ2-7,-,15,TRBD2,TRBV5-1,TGCGCCAGCAGCTTCCAACTAGCGGACTCCTACGAGCAGTACTTC,CASSFQLADSYEQYF
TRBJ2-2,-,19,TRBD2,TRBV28,TGTGCCAGCAGTCGCCCGGGACTAGCGGGAGGGCCGGGCACCGGGGAGCTGTTTTTT,CASSRPGLAGGPGTGELFF
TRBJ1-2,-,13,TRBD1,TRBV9,TGTGCCAGCAGCGTAGTGGCAGGGGGCGGCTACACCTTC,CASSVVAGGGYTF
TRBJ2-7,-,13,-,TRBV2,TGTGCCAGCAGGGCAGATGGATACTACGAGCAGTACTTC,CASRADGYYEQYF
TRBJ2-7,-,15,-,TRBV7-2,TGTGCCAGCAGCCTAGACTCCGGACAAGCCTACGAGCAGTACTTC,CASSLDSGQAYEQYF
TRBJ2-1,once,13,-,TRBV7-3,TGTGCCAGCAGCTTAAATGGGCACAATGAGCAGTTCTTC,CASSLNGHNEQFF
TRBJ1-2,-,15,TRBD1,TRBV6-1,TGTGCCAGCAGCCGTACGACAGGGTTAGGGTATGGCTACACCTTC,CASSRTTGLGYGYTF
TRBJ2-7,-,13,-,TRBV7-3,TGTGCCAGCAGGCTCGACAGATATTACGAGCAGTACTTC,CASRLDRYYEQYF
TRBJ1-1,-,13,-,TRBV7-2,TGTGCCAGCAGCCGGGGCCTCCTAGATGAAGCTTTCTTT,CASSRGLLDEAFF
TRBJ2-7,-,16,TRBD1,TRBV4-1,TGCGCCAGCAGCCAAGTCCCGGGACAGGGTGGCCACGAGCAGTACTTC,CASSQVPGQGGHEQYF
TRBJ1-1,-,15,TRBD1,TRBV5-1,TGCGCCAGCAGCTTTCAGGGGGTGCGGGACACTGAAGCTTTCTTT,CASSFQGVRDTEAFF
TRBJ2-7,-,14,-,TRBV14,TGTGCCAGCAGCCGAATTAATTCCGACTACGAGCAGTACTTC,CASSRINSDYEQYF
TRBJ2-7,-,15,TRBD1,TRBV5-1,TGCGCCAGCAGGGAGACGGGACAGGGGTTCCACGAGCAGTACTTC,CASRETGQGFHEQYF